Presented here are 5 T cell receptor beta chains from one specimen sequenced in a study of T cell responses to AZD1222 COVID-19 vaccine. Using immunoSEQ multiplex PCR, the repertoire was profiled, and TCRdb retains in-frame clones only, with some absent. The sample holds roughly 140,000 clones, around nine tenths seen once. The material was peripheral blood, obtained 28 days after the second AZD1222 dose. All receptors come from an adult who received the AZD1222 COVID-19 vaccine.

The chain uses TRBV27 and TRBJ2-3; D unclear. V was cut by 1 base and J by 4 bases, with 12 bases left in between. In germline, CDR1 is MNHEY, CDR2 SMNVEV (reference sequence). The CDR3 is 15 residues long. CDR3 sequence reads: CASSLWSRSPDTQYF. CDR3 bases: TGTGCCAGCAGTTTATGGTCCAGGTCCCCAGATACGCAGTATTTT.

The chain recombines TRBV7-9 with TRBJ1-1, with unresolved D. The CDR3 extends over 16 amino acids. Trimming took off 1 base at V and 6 bases at J, with 18 bases between the two ends. The germline CDR1 and CDR2 sequences are SEHNR and FQNEAQ (reference sequence). CDR3 sequence: CASSLDSPAVTAEAFF. The CDR3 nucleotides read TGTGCCAGCAGCTTAGATTCACCCGCTGTGACGGCTGAAGCTTTCTTT.

The rearrangement joins TRBV7-2 to TRBJ2-3, with a possible D match to TRBD2 (6 bases). Germline CDR1 SGHTA, CDR2 FQGNSA. V lost 5 bases, J lost 0 bases, and 18 bases lay in between. The length of the CDR3 is 17 residues. CDR3 in DNA: TGTGCCAGCAGCCCATCGCGTGGCGGGGCTAGCACAGATACGCAGTATTTT. This gives the protein CASSPSRGGASTDTQYF.

J is TRBJ1-2 and V is TRBV2; tentative D call: TRBD1 (6 bases). V was trimmed by 5 bases and J by 6 bases, leaving 22 bases between them. Per germline, CDR1 SNHLY and CDR2 FYNNEI. The CDR3 runs to 16 residues. DNA for the CDR3: TGTGCCAGCAGTCGGCCCATACAGGGACTTTTAGATGGCTACACCTTC. This translates into CASSRPIQGLLDGYTF.

V usage is TRBV5-4 and J usage is TRBJ1-2; maybe TRBD1 (6 bases). Between the trimmed V and J ends, which lost 3 bases and 6 bases, there was a span of 18 bases. Germline CDR1 SGHNT, CDR2 YYREEE (reference sequence). This CDR3 comprises 15 residues. The CDR3 DNA is TGTGCCAGCAGCTCCGCTCCGGGAGGGGGTAATGGCTACACCTTC. Its translation is CASSSAPGGGNGYTF.